This TCR beta chain was sequenced in a study of control samples from healthy donors and cancer patients. Measured with immunoSEQ multiplex PCR; TCRdb has only the in-frame clones, and not every one. The data show 100,000 to 150,000 clones, with around 87% seen just once and 2.5% to 3.5% held by the top ten. The J segment lost 3 bases and the V segment lost 5 bases, leaving 4 bases of the junction unmatched. This CDR3 comprises 13 residues. Germline values: CDR1 MNHEY, CDR2 SMNVEV (reference sequence). This chain connects TRBV27 to TRBJ2-7, with 7 bases fitting TRBD1. The clonotype comes from a man aged 55 to 69 in good health. The specimen sequenced was blood. The CDR3 nucleotides read TGTGCCAGCAGTCGCCCAGGGGGCTACGAGCAGTACTTC. Translation: CASSRPGGYEQYF.